The rows below give T cell receptor beta chains drawn from one sample of a study of shared clonotypes between healthy human individuals. Clones were read by immunoSEQ multiplex PCR, and TCRdb kept only the in-frame ones, dropping some. Of 2 million to 3 million clones in the sample, 80% to 95% were seen once. Sequenced material: naive CD4+ T cells from PBMCs. These receptors were collected from a man aged 18 to 30 in good health. Some clones in this sample may be carry-over from other donors' samples. The CDR3 runs from the conserved cysteine through the conserved F or W. A D gene is named only where the DNA matches it firmly. Only part of the rows carry a size: once, few, many, or a class if the clone is expanded.

v_call	j_call	clone_size	d_call	cdr3_aa	cdr3_nt
TRBV27	TRBJ2-7	.	TRBD2	CASSRAGAGEVEQYF	TGTGCCAGCAGCCGCGCCGGAGCGGGAGAAGTCGAGCAGTACTTC
TRBV7-9	TRBJ2-1	once	.	CASIIKVGTPVNEQFF	TGTGCCAGCATCATTAAGGTTGGGACCCCCGTCAATGAGCAGTTCTTC
TRBV28	TRBJ1-2	.	TRBD1	CASRQGGTNYGYTF	TGTGCCAGCCGACAGGGGGGCACTAACTATGGCTACACCTTC
TRBV5-1	TRBJ2-7	once	TRBD2	CASSWGLAETSSYEQYF	TGCGCCAGCAGCTGGGGACTAGCGGAAACCTCCTCCTACGAGCAGTACTTC
TRBV6-1	TRBJ1-1	.	.	CASSVPRPNTEAFF	TGTGCCAGCAGTGTACCAAGACCGAACACTGAAGCTTTCTTT
TRBV27	TRBJ1-1	.	.	CASRSIGTLNTEAFF	TGTGCCAGCAGGAGCATAGGTACCCTGAACACTGAAGCTTTCTTT
TRBV7-9	TRBJ2-3	.	TRBD1	CASSMGQGLATDTQYF	TGTGCCAGCAGCATGGGACAGGGTTTGGCTACAGATACGCAGTATTTT
TRBV9	TRBJ1-2	.	.	CASSAPTYGQDGYTF	TGTGCCAGCAGCGCACCAACCTACGGACAAGATGGCTACACCTTC
TRBV18	TRBJ1-2	few	.	CASYAGSYGYTF	TGTGCCAGCTACGCAGGGAGCTATGGCTACACCTTC
TRBV5-1	TRBJ1-4	once	.	CASSLGIRETNEKLFF	TGCGCCAGCAGCTTGGGGATTAGGGAGACTAATGAAAAACTGTTTTTT
TRBV5-1	TRBJ1-5	.	.	CASSPGDSNQPQHF	TGCGCCAGCAGCCCAGGGGATAGCAATCAGCCCCAGCATTTT
TRBV11-2	TRBJ1-1	.	.	CASSLGTVNTEAFF	TGTGCCAGCAGCTTAGGTACGGTGAACACTGAAGCTTTCTTT
TRBV19	TRBJ1-5	.	TRBD1	CASSTSRDRARYQPQHF	TGTGCCAGTAGTACCTCCCGGGACAGGGCACGATATCAGCCCCAGCATTTT
TRBV15	TRBJ1-1	.	.	CATSRKGGGNTEAFF	TGTGCCACCAGCAGAAAGGGGGGCGGGAACACTGAAGCTTTCTTT
TRBV6-5	TRBJ2-7	.	TRBD2	CASSYREGHTYEQYF	TGTGCCAGCAGTTACCGGGAGGGCCATACCTACGAGCAGTACTTC
TRBV7-2	TRBJ2-5	.	.	CASSLRGSETQYF	TGTGCCAGCAGCTTGAGGGGATCGGAGACCCAGTACTTC